Presented here are 30 T cell receptor beta chains from one specimen sequenced in a study of Tregs in tolerant kidney transplant recipients. Assay: immunoSEQ multiplex PCR; the TCRdb copy retains only in-frame clones and omits some. The data show 60,000 or so clones, around 88% seen once. The sample was CD4+ T cells from blood. The receptors shown here come from a human donor in good health.

This CDR3 reads CASSLTGLYGYTF. The DNA of the CDR3 is TGTGCCAGCAGTCTGACAGGGCTCTATGGCTACACCTTC. J is TRBJ1-2 and V is TRBV28; 7 nucleotides align to TRBD1. Germline trimming cut 5 bases from V and 4 bases from J; bases unmatched to any gene: 4. In germline, CDR1 is MDHEN, CDR2 SYDVKM. This CDR3 is built from 13 residues.

The gene calls are TRBV9 and TRBJ2-1; 10 nucleotides agree with TRBD2. The V and J ends lost 4 bases and 4 bases, in that order; junction bases with no gene match: 8. The CDR3 has 16 amino acids. Per germline, CDR1 SGDLS and CDR2 YYNGEE. CDR3: CASSRTGTSAYNEQFF. CDR3 nucleotide sequence: TGTGCCAGCAGCCGTACCGGGACTAGCGCTTACAATGAGCAGTTCTTC.

This rearrangement joins TRBV4-1 to TRBJ2-7; D gene unclear. V was cut by 0 bases and J by 0 bases, with 15 bases left in between. Germline lookup yields CDR1 MGHRA and CDR2 YSYEKL. The CDR3 sequence is 17 residues long. CDR3 in DNA: TGCGCCAGCAGCCAAGAAATTCGTGCTAGGAGCTCCTACGAGCAGTACTTC. Its protein product is CASSQEIRARSSYEQYF.

DNA of the CDR3: TGTGCCAGCAGCAAGAGGGGGACGGCATATAGCAATCAGCCCCAGCATTTT. As protein: CASSKRGTAYSNQPQHF. The chain is built from TRBV2 and TRBJ1-5; D perhaps matches TRBD1 (6 bases). Germline CDR1 and CDR2: SNHLY and FYNNEI. The CDR3 length is 17 residues. V lost 6 bases to trimming and J lost 0 bases, with 18 bases between them.

The chain joins TRBV29-1 to TRBJ2-1; a weak D match, TRBD2 (5 bases). Germline V gene data show CDR1 as SQVTM and CDR2 as ANQGSEA. CDR3 size: 13 residues. Trimming cost V 7 bases and J 10 bases, with 20 bases left between them. CDR3: CSGSGSDGVEQFF. For the CDR3, the DNA is TGCAGCGGGAGTGGGTCGGACGGGGTGGAGCAGTTCTTC.

This clone was seen a few times. The chain has TRBV2 and TRBJ2-1, with 7 positions matching TRBD2. With V trimmed by 5 bases and J by 8 bases, 3 bases remained unmatched. Germline assignment: CDR1 SNHLY and CDR2 FYNNEI. CDR3 length: 12 residues. This CDR3 is CASSFTSDEQFF. Written as DNA, the CDR3 is TGTGCCAGCAGTTTCACTAGCGATGAGCAGTTCTTC.

This clone was seen a few times. The chain joins TRBV29-1 to TRBJ2-7; perhaps TRBD2 as D (6 bases). V was cut by 2 bases and J by 0 bases, with 23 bases left in between. The CDR3 extends over 18 amino acids. Germline V gives CDR1 SQVTM, CDR2 ANQGSEA. The CDR3 protein is CSVEPEKTMDGSSYEQYF. The CDR3 DNA follows: TGCAGCGTTGAACCCGAAAAAACGATGGACGGGAGCTCCTACGAGCAGTACTTC.

The chain is built from TRBV5-1 and TRBJ2-2; 7 bases map to TRBD1. V shed 0 bases and J 6 bases; nucleotides not matched to a gene: 2. CDR3 length: 14 amino acids. Germline-derived CDR1 and CDR2 are SGHRS and YFSETQ. The CDR3 loop is CASSLAQGAGELFF. Here the CDR3 DNA reads TGCGCCAGCAGCTTGGCCCAGGGGGCCGGGGAGCTGTTTTTT.

Points on this clone: The identical CDR3 is also encoded by other nucleotide sequences in the sample. This chain joins TRBV6-5 and TRBJ2-7; tentative D call: TRBD1 (5 bases). The germline V and J ends were trimmed by 1 base and 0 bases, with 7 bases remaining between them. The CDR3 has 14 residues. Germline values: CDR1 MNHEY, CDR2 SVGAGI. CDR3 DNA sequence: TGTGCCAGCAGTTACTGGGGCCCCTCCTACGAGCAGTACTTC. Its translation is CASSYWGPSYEQYF.

The chain uses TRBV6-6 and TRBJ2-7; D not resolved. CDR1 and CDR2 (germline): MNHNY, SVGAGI (reference sequence). V was shortened by 0 bases and J by 6 bases, with 6 bases between the two germline ends. CDR3 length: 12 amino acids. The CDR3 DNA reads as TGTGCCAGCAGTTACTCGAGCTTCGAGCAGTACTTC. Translated: CASSYSSFEQYF.

This clone was counted only a few times. The chain joins TRBV5-1 to TRBJ2-3; D unclear. The germline CDR1 and CDR2 sequences are SGHRS and YFSETQ. The CDR3 sequence is 14 residues long. With 0 bases removed from V and 6 bases from J, the gap between germline ends came to 11 bases. CDR3 in amino acids: CASSLDLIVDTQYF. The CDR3 DNA is TGCGCCAGCAGCTTGGACTTAATTGTGGATACGCAGTATTTT.

The chain employs TRBV11-2 and TRBJ1-4; tentative D call: TRBD1 (6 bases). Germline CDR1 is SGHAT and CDR2 is FQNNGV. CDR3 length equals 12 residues. Trimming shortened V by 5 bases and J by 16 bases, and 17 bases separated the two germline ends. The CDR3 nucleotides are TGTGCCAGCAGCCACTCGGGCGGACAGAGGTTTTTT. This codes for CASSHSGGQRFF.

The gene calls are TRBV7-9 and TRBJ2-7; D remains unclear. Between the trimmed V and J ends, which lost 1 base and 6 bases, there was a span of 10 bases. The CDR3 runs 13 residues. Looked up from germline, CDR1 is SEHNR and CDR2 is FQNEAQ (reference sequence). The CDR3 here is CASSLVDRSEQYF. CDR3 in DNA: TGTGCCAGCAGCTTAGTTGATAGAAGCGAGCAGTACTTC.

The chain links TRBV9 to TRBJ2-7; D may match TRBD1 or TRBD2 (5 bases each). This CDR3 is 17 amino acids long. V lost 1 base and J 3 bases, leaving 20 bases between the germline ends. Per the germline V gene, CDR1 is SGDLS and CDR2 is YYNGEE. The CDR3, as DNA: TGTGCCAGCAGCGTAATGCCCGGGGCAAGAACCCACTACGAGCAGTACTTC. Its protein product is CASSVMPGARTHYEQYF.

This chain connects TRBV4-1 to TRBJ2-1, with TRBD2 matching 10 bases. Germline V gene data show CDR1 as MGHRA and CDR2 as YSYEKL. The CDR3 is 15 residues long. V gave up 3 bases and J gave up 7 bases; unmatched junction bases: 6. The DNA for the CDR3 is TGCGCCAGCAGCCACCTAGCGGGAGCATTGAATGAGCAGTTCTTC. Translation gives CASSHLAGALNEQFF.

The chain recombines TRBV7-9 with TRBJ1-6; unclear D gene. V was shortened by 5 bases and J by 11 bases, with 13 bases between the two germline ends. The germline CDR1 and CDR2 sequences are SEHNR and FQNEAQ (reference sequence). The CDR3 has 13 residues. CDR3: CASSKRVETPLHF. The DNA of the CDR3 is TGTGCCAGCAGCAAACGAGTAGAAACACCCCTCCACTTT.

The chain links TRBV10-3 to TRBJ2-2; 9 positions agree with TRBD1. Germline trimming cut 0 bases from V and 7 bases from J; bases unmatched to any gene: 9. The germline V gene encodes CDR1 ENHRY and CDR2 SYGVKD. The CDR3 has 17 residues. CDR3 bases: TGTGCCATCAGTGAGTCCATACCGGGACAGGGAATCGGGGAGCTGTTTTTT. Amino acids: CAISESIPGQGIGELFF.

In its sample, this clone ranks as medium-sized (0.01 to 0.1%). The chain employs TRBV5-1 and TRBJ1-1, with 8 bases aligning to TRBD1. The CDR3 spans 15 residues. Germline values: CDR1 SGHRS, CDR2 YFSETQ. Losses at the gene ends were 4 bases for V and 6 bases for J; bases not matched to a gene: 11. CDR3 region: CASSPGLRGQAEAFF. CDR3 nucleotides: TGCGCCAGCAGCCCGGGCCTCAGGGGGCAAGCTGAAGCTTTCTTT.

Regarding this clone: One base away lies a much larger clone, so this may be a sequencing read error. The DNA is omitted, as the CDR3 cannot be located on it reliably, and the CDR3 follows TCRdb's listing. Other DNA variants within this sample encode the same CDR3. V is TRBV19 and J is TRBJ1-5. Germline CDR1 LNHDA, CDR2 SQIVND (reference sequence). The CDR3 extends over 18 residues, inclusive of both ends. CDR3 loop: CASSQGREWGYGNQPQHF.

This clone was observed a single time. The chain is built from TRBV7-2 and TRBJ2-5; 12 nucleotides match TRBD2. Germline values: CDR1 SGHTA, CDR2 FQGNSA. The CDR3 is made up of 15 amino acids. V was clipped by 4 bases and J by 5 bases; unmatched bases: 5. The CDR3 sequence is CASSYAGLAGETQYF. DNA of the CDR3: TGTGCCAGCAGCTACGCGGGACTAGCGGGCGAGACCCAGTACTTC.

The gene calls are TRBV12-5 and TRBJ2-7; the match to TRBD2 covers 12 bases. Germline assignment: CDR1 LGHNT and CDR2 FRNRAP. V lost 1 base to trimming and J lost 6 bases; unmatched junction nucleotides: 1. The CDR3 is 14 residues long. The DNA of the CDR3 is TGTGCTAGTGGTTTGGGACTAGCGGGAGTCGAGCAGTACTTC. It encodes CASGLGLAGVEQYF.

The chain has TRBV4-1 and TRBJ2-5; D not resolved. Germline loops: CDR1 MGHRA, CDR2 YSYEKL. This CDR3 contains 11 residues. Deletions cut 5 bases from V and 7 bases from J, with 8 bases between. The CDR3 loop is CASSLRGTQYF. CDR3 sequence (DNA): TGCGCCAGCAGCTTACGCGGGACCCAGTACTTC.

The CDR3 coding sequence is TGTGCCAAGGGGGGGACTAGCGGGAGGAAAGAGACCCAGTACTTC. Its protein product is CAKGGTSGRKETQYF. This chain joins TRBV7-8 and TRBJ2-5, with 15 bases fitting TRBD2. In germline, CDR1 is SGHVS, CDR2 FQNEAQ. With V trimmed by 10 bases and J by 3 bases, 6 bases remained unmatched. This CDR3 has 15 amino acids.

DNA for the CDR3: TGTGCTAGCTCACCGGAGCAGCTAGTTGATACGCAGTATTTT. Its translation is CASSPEQLVDTQYF. The rearrangement links TRBV9 to TRBJ2-3, with D uncertain. Germline CDR1 and CDR2: SGDLS and YYNGEE. This CDR3 region has 14 residues.

The gene calls are TRBV7-9 and TRBJ1-2; D unclear. The germline V gene has CDR1 SEHNR and CDR2 FQNEAQ (reference sequence). V gave up 5 bases and J gave up 4 bases, with 8 bases separating them. The CDR3 consists of 12 residues. DNA of the CDR3: TGTGCCAGCAGCCAAAACCTCTATGGCTACACCTTC. Its protein is CASSQNLYGYTF. Complete variable domain (other parts from reference TRBV7-9 and TRBJ1-2): DTGVSQNPRHKITKRGQNVTFRCDPISEHNRLYWYRQTLGQGPEFLTYFQNEAQLEKSRLLSDRFSAERPKGSFSTLEIQRTEQGDSAMYLCASSQNLYGYTFGSGTRLTVV.

The V call is TRBV27, the J call TRBJ2-4; D possibly corresponds to TRBD1 (5 bases). Germline V gene sequence: CDR1 MNHEY, CDR2 SMNVEV (reference sequence). Trimming stripped 9 bases from V and 2 bases from J, with 11 bases between. This CDR3 has 13 residues. As DNA, the CDR3 is TGTGCCAGTTCAGGGAATCCCAAAAACATTCAGTACTTC. This sequence encodes CASSGNPKNIQYF.

For the CDR3, the DNA is TGCAGCGTTGCAGGACCGACGAACACTGAAGCTTTCTTT. Translated: CSVAGPTNTEAFF. V gene TRBV29-1 combines with J gene TRBJ1-1; D is undetermined. Germline lookup yields CDR1 SQVTM and CDR2 ANQGSEA. This CDR3 is built from 13 residues. V was cut by 4 bases and J by 1 base, with 10 bases left in between.

This clone has at least ten counts. The rearrangement uses TRBV6-1 and TRBJ1-2; no definite D call. Trimming cost V 0 bases and J 8 bases, with 13 bases left between them. The CDR3 covers 14 residues. Germline CDR1 reads MNHNS; CDR2 reads SASEGT. CDR3 region: CASSEALGSRGYTF. In DNA form, the CDR3 reads TGTGCCAGCAGTGAAGCGCTGGGAAGTCGGGGCTACACCTTC.

This chain uses TRBV20-1 with TRBJ2-5; D remains unclear. This CDR3 has 11 residues. V lost 3 bases to trimming and J lost 2 bases, with 4 bases between them. The germline V gene has CDR1 DFQATT and CDR2 SNEGSKA (reference sequence). As DNA, the CDR3 is TGCAGTGCTAGGGGGCAAGAGACCCAGTACTTC. Protein sequence: CSARGQETQYF.

This chain connects TRBV23-1 to TRBJ2-7; TRBD2 aligns across 7 bases. TRBV23-1 is placed among ORFs of uncertain function. The CDR3 is 14 residues long. The J segment lost 5 bases and the V segment lost 3 bases, leaving 7 bases of the junction unmatched. The CDR3 nucleotides read TGCGCCAGCAGTCACCAATGGGGGGGACACGAGCAGTACTTC. This gives the protein CASSHQWGGHEQYF.